This TCR beta chain was documented in a study of PD-1 blockade in classical Hodgkin lymphoma. Only in-frame clones appear in the TCRdb table, and some are missing; sequencing was by immunoSEQ multiplex PCR. The sample shows fewer than 110,000 clones, more than 85% of them seen only once. The patients all showed relapse after autologous stem cell transplantation, while their brentuximab vedotin exposure varied. The CDR3 spans 15 residues. Trimming cost V 2 bases and J 5 bases, with 13 bases left between them. Looked up from germline, CDR1 is PRHDT and CDR2 is FYEKMQ (reference sequence). The source is a human donor with classical Hodgkin lymphoma. Sequenced here: peripheral blood mononuclear cells (PBMCs), sampled before the second cycle of nivolumab. The genes are TRBV13 and TRBJ1-5, with D maybe TRBD1 (5 bases). The CDR3 DNA reads as TGTGCCAGCAGCTTAAGGGGTTTGGGGGATCAGCCCCAGCATTTT. It encodes CASSLRGLGDQPQHF.